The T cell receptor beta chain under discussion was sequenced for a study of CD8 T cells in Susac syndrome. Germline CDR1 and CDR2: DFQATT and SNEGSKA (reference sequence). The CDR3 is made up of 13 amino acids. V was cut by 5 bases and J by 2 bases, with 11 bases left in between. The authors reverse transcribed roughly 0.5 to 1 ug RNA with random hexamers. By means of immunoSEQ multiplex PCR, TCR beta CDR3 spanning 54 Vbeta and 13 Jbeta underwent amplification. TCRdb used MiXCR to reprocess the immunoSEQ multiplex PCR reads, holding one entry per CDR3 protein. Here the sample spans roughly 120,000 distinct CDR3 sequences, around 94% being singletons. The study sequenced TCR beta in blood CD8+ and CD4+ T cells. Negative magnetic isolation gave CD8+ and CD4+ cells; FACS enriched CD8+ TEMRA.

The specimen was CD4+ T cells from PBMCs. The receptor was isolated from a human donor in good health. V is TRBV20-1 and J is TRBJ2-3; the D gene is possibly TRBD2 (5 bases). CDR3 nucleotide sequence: TGCAGTGCTCCACGGGGTCCCACAGATACGCAGTATTTT. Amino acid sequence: CSAPRGPTDTQYF.